This TCR beta chain was obtained from a study of blood T cell repertoires in COVID-19. Overall study context: T cells, B-cell-depleted T cells, or PBMCs supplied cDNA or gDNA.

This clone was counted a single time. After removal of 6 bases from V and 0 bases from J, the junction contained 5 bases not matched to a gene. This CDR3 comprises 15 residues. CDR1 is KGHSH and CDR2 is LQKENI in the germline V gene. Using immunoSEQ multiplex PCR, the repertoire was profiled, and TCRdb retains in-frame clones only, with some absent. The sample comprises some 51,000 clones, more than 75% of which are singletons, and over 8.5% rests with the top ten. The TCR comes from a man over 45 with active COVID-19. Specimen: peripheral blood. The rearrangement uses TRBV18 and TRBJ1-1, with TRBD1 identical over 9 bases. In DNA, the CDR3 is TGTGCCAGCTCCCAAGGGACAGGGCTGAACACTGAAGCTTTCTTT. Amino acid sequence: CASSQGTGLNTEAFF.